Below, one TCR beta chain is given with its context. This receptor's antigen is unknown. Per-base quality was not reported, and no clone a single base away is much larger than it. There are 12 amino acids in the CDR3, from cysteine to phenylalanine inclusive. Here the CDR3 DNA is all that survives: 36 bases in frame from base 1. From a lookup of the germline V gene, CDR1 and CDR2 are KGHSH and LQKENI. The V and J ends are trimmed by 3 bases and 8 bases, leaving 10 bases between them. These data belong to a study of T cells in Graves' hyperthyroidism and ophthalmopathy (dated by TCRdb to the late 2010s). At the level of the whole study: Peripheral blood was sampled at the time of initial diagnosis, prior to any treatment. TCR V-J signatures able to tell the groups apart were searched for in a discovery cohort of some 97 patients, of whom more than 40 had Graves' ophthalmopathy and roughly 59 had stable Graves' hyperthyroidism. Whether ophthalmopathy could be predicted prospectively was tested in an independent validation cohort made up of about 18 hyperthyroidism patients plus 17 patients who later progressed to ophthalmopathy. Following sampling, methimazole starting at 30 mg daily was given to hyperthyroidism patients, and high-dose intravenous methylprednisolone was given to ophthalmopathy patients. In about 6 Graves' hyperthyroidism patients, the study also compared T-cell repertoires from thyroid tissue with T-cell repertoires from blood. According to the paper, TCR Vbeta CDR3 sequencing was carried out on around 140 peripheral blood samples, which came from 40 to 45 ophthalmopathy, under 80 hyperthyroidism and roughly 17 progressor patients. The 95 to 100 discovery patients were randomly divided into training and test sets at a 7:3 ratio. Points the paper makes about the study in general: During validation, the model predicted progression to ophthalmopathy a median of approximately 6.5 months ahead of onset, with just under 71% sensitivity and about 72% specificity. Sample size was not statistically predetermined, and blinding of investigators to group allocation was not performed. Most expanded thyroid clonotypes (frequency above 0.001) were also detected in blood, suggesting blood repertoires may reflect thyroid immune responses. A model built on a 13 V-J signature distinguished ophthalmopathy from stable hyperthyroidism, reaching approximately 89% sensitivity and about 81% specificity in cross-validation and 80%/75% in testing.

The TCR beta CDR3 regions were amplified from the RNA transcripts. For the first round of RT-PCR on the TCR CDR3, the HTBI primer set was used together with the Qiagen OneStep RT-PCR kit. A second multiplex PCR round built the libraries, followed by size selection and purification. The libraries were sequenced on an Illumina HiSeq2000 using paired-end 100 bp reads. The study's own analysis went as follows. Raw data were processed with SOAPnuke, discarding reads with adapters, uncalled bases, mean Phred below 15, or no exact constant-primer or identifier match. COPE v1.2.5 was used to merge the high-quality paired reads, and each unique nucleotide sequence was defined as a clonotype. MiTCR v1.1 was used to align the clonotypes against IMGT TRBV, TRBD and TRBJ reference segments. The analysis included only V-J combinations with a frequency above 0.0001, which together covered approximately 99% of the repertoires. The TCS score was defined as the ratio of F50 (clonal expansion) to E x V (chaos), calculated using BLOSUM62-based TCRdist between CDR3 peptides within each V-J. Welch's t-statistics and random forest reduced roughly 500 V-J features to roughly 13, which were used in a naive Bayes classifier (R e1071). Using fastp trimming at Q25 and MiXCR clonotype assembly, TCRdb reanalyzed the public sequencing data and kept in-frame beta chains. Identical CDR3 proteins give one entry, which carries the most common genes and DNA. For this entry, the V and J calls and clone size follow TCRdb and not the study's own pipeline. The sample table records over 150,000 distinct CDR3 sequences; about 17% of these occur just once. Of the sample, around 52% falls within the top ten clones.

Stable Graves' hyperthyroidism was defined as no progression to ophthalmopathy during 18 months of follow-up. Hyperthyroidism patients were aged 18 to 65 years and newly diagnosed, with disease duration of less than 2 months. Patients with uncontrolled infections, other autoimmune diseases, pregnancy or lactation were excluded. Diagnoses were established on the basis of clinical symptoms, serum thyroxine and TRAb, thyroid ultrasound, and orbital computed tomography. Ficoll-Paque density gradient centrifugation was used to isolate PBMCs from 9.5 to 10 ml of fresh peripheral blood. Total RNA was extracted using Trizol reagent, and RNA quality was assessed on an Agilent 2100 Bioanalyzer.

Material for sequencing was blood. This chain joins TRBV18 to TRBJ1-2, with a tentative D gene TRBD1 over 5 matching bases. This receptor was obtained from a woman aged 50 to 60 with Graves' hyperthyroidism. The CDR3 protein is CASSPQGDGYTF. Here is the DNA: TGTGCCAGCTCACCCCAGGGTGACGGCTACACCTTC.